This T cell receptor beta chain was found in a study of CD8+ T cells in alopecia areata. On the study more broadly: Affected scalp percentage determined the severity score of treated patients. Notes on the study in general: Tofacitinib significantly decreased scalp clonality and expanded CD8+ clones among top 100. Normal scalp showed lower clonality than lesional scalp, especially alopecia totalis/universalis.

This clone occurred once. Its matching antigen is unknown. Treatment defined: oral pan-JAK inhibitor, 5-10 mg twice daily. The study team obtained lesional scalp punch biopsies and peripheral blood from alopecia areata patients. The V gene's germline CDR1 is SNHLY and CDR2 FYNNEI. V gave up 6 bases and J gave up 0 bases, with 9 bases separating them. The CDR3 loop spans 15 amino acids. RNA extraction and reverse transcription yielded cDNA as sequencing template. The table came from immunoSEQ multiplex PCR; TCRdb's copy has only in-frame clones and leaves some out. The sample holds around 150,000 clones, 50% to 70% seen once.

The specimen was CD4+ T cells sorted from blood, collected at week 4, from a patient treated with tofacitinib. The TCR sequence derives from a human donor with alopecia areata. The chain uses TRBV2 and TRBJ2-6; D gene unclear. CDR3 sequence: CASRGQPSGANVLTF. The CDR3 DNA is TGTGCCAGCAGAGGGCAGCCCTCTGGGGCCAACGTCCTGACTTTC.